The present entry profiles one T cell receptor (beta chain) with its context. Its antigen is unknown. Extraction of RNA preceded its reverse transcription into cDNA, which served as the sequencing template. TCRdb's copy holds only in-frame clones and misses some; the assay was immunoSEQ multiplex PCR. The table lists 95,000 to 100,000 clones, approximately 60% of them singletons, with about 14% in the top ten. The data are from a study of CD8+ T cells in alopecia areata. Notes on the study in general: Higher clonality and more expanded CD8+ clones appeared in lesional than normal scalp. Among patients, TCR sharing was less clear than in mice, a difference possibly due in part to HLA diversity in the patient population. Clonality in the scalp and expanded CD8+ clones ranked among the top 100 were significantly decreased by tofacitinib.

The germline CDR1 and CDR2 sequences are MNHNY and SVGAGI (reference sequence). The germline V and J ends were trimmed by 8 bases and 7 bases, with 21 bases remaining between them. CDR3 size: 14 residues. Stated treatment: oral pan-JAK inhibitor, 5-10 mg twice daily. Sorting of CD4+ and CD8+ T cells was performed on PBMCs. The sequencing used CD8+ T cells sorted from blood, collected at week 4, from a patient treated with tofacitinib. This rearrangement joins TRBV6-6 to TRBJ2-7, with TRBD2 as a possible D gene (5 bases). The receptor comes from a human donor with alopecia areata. The CDR3 sequence: CASGLSTGMAEQYF. In DNA, the CDR3 is TGTGCCAGCGGCCTATCGACGGGGATGGCGGAGCAGTACTTC.